The 20 T cell receptor beta chains listed next were all sequenced from one sample in a study of OX40 agonist ivuxolimab in advanced cancers. Assay: immunoSEQ multiplex PCR; the TCRdb copy retains only in-frame clones and omits some. The sample has tens of thousands of clones; less than 85% are singletons. Material: CD4+ or CD8+ T cells sorted from blood, obtained in a trial of the OX40 agonist ivuxolimab. Receptors were obtained from an adult with an advanced solid tumor such as melanoma, head and neck, liver or kidney cancer.

The chain recombines TRBV29-1 with TRBJ2-3; possibly TRBD2 for D (5 bases). The ends were cut back, 1 base at V and 1 base at J, with 6 bases in the middle. Germline assignment: CDR1 SQVTM and CDR2 ANQGSEA. This CDR3 has 13 amino acids. The CDR3 protein is CSVEGGGTDTQYF. Written as DNA, the CDR3 is TGCAGCGTTGAAGGGGGAGGCACAGATACGCAGTATTTT.

V and J are TRBV11-2 and TRBJ1-1, with D uncertain. CDR3 length: 14 residues. Trimming stripped 1 base from V and 5 bases from J, with 11 bases between. Germline CDR1 and CDR2: SGHAT and FQNNGV. The CDR3 DNA is TGTGCCAGCAGCTTAGCGGGCCCGGAGACTGAAGCTTTCTTT. It encodes CASSLAGPETEAFF.

This sequence joins TRBV6-6 and TRBJ2-1, with TRBD2 matching over 12 bases. From germline, CDR1 is MNHNY and CDR2 SVGAGI (reference sequence). This CDR3 comprises 16 residues. V was clipped by 4 bases and J by 7 bases; unmatched bases: 8. The CDR3 reads CASSSRLAGDGNEQFF. CDR3 in DNA: TGTGCCAGCAGTTCCCGACTAGCGGGAGATGGGAATGAGCAGTTCTTC.

J is TRBJ1-3 and V is TRBV30, with a tentative D call TRBD1 (5 bases). V lost 4 bases to trimming and J lost 0 bases, with 7 bases between them. CDR3 size: 13 residues. The V gene's germline CDR1 is GTSNPN and CDR2 SVGIG (reference sequence). The CDR3: CAWKTVSGNTIYF. The DNA of the CDR3 is TGTGCCTGGAAGACAGTCTCTGGAAACACCATATATTTT. The full variable domain, its missing parts supplied by reference TRBV30 and TRBJ1-3, is SQTIHQWPATLVQPVGSPLSLECTVEGTSNPNLYWYRQAAGRGLQLLFYSVGIGQISSEVPQNLSASRPQDRQFILSSKKLLLSDSGFYLCAWKTVSGNTIYFGEGSWLTVV.

The gene calls are TRBV5-1 and TRBJ2-7; 7 bases are a match to TRBD2. Germline values: CDR1 SGHRS, CDR2 YFSETQ. The CDR3 length is 15 residues. V shed 0 bases, J shed 7 bases, and the junction held 10 bases outside the gene matches. In DNA form, the CDR3 reads TGCGCCAGCAGCTTGGGAGGCGGGAGATCGGGTGAGCAGTACTTC. Translating it yields CASSLGGGRSGEQYF.

The chain joins TRBV10-3 to TRBJ2-1; 14 nucleotides line up with TRBD2. J gave up 4 bases and V 9 bases, and 2 bases lay outside the gene matches. In germline, CDR1 is ENHRY, CDR2 SYGVKD. The CDR3 is 14 residues long. CDR3 sequence reads: CAIGTSGRYNEQFF. The CDR3 nucleotides read TGTGCCATTGGGACTAGCGGGAGATACAATGAGCAGTTCTTC.

The chain carries TRBV7-9 and TRBJ2-4, with 10 bases fitting TRBD2. The CDR3 extends over 16 amino acids. CDR1 and CDR2 (germline): SEHNR, FQNEAQ (reference sequence). With V trimmed by 5 bases and J by 0 bases, 4 bases remained unmatched. CDR3 loop: CASSPRLAGAKNIQYF. The CDR3 region has the DNA TGTGCCAGCAGCCCCAGACTAGCGGGAGCCAAAAACATTCAGTACTTC.

The V call is TRBV25-1, the J call TRBJ2-1; 7 nucleotides agree with TRBD1. The CDR3 has 17 amino acids. Germline loops: CDR1 MGHDK, CDR2 SYGVNS. V gave up 3 bases and J gave up 5 bases; unmatched junction bases: 13. In DNA, the CDR3 is TGTGCCAGCAGTGATTTTGTTGGTAGGGGGCGCGACAATGAGCAGTTCTTC. It translates to CASSDFVGRGRDNEQFF. Complete variable domain (other parts from reference TRBV25-1 and TRBJ2-1): EADIYQTPRYLVIGTGKKITLECSQTMGHDKMYWYQQDPGMELHLIHYSYGVNSTEKGDLSSESTVSRIRTEHFPLTLESARPSHTSQYLCASSDFVGRGRDNEQFFGPGTRLTVL.

In this sample, this clone turned up once. The chain is built from TRBV5-1 and TRBJ1-1; D remains unclear. V was trimmed by 0 bases and J by 0 bases, leaving 3 bases between them. Per germline, CDR1 SGHRS and CDR2 YFSETQ. CDR3 length: 13 amino acids. The CDR3, as DNA: TGCGCCAGCAGCTTGGCCCTGAACACTGAAGCTTTCTTT. The encoded protein is CASSLALNTEAFF.

Notes on this clone: Other DNA variants within this sample encode the same CDR3. The chain uses TRBV6-1 and TRBJ1-5; D ambiguous. Germline V gene sequence: CDR1 MNHNS, CDR2 SASEGT. V gave up 2 bases and J gave up 1 base, with 6 bases separating them. This CDR3 is built from 14 residues. In DNA form, the CDR3 reads TGTGCCAGCAGTGAATTGGGCAGCAATCAGCCCCAGCATTTT. This translates into CASSELGSNQPQHF.

V is TRBV7-8 and J is TRBJ2-1; the D gene is possibly TRBD2 (5 bases). CDR3 length equals 15 residues. Germline V gives CDR1 SGHVS, CDR2 FQNEAQ. The V and J ends lost 0 bases and 7 bases respectively, with 13 bases between them. The CDR3 region has the DNA TGTGCCAGCAGCTTAGCTGTTGAAGTAGCGAATGAGCAGTTCTTC. It specifies CASSLAVEVANEQFF.

As to this clone: One junction end disagrees with the germline gene, perhaps due to a read error. J is TRBJ1-2 and V is TRBV6-1; perhaps TRBD1 as D (5 bases). Per the germline V gene, CDR1 is MNHNS and CDR2 is SASEGT. The CDR3 totals 14 residues. CDR3 nucleotides: TGTGCCTGCAGTGAACATACAGGATTCGGGGGCTACACCTTC. Translated: CACSEHTGFGGYTF.

In its sample, this clone was seen a few times. The rearrangement uses TRBV4-2 and TRBJ2-7; D possibly corresponds to TRBD2 (6 bases). CDR1 and CDR2 (germline): LGHNA, YNFKEQ. CDR3 length: 16 residues. V was trimmed by 1 base and J by 2 bases, leaving 15 bases between them. The CDR3 DNA is TGTGCCAGCAGCCAAGGGTCGCTAGCGAGCACCTACGAGCAGTACTTC. Translating it yields CASSQGSLASTYEQYF.

J is TRBJ1-1 and V is TRBV13, with 7 nucleotides matching TRBD1. The junction had 10 bases not matched to a gene; V was cut back by 4 bases and J by 5 bases. This CDR3 is built from 15 residues. From germline, CDR1 is PRHDT and CDR2 FYEKMQ (reference sequence). The CDR3 region is CASSSSRQGGTEAFF. The CDR3 nucleotides are TGTGCCAGCAGCTCAAGTCGCCAGGGGGGTACTGAAGCTTTCTTT.

Regarding this clone: This same CDR3 is encoded by further DNA sequences in the sample. This chain uses TRBV4-1 with TRBJ1-1, with D possibly TRBD1 on 6 matching bases. CDR1 is MGHRA and CDR2 is YSYEKL in the germline V gene. The CDR3 extends over 17 amino acids. Trimming pared 0 bases from V and 4 bases from J, leaving 18 bases between. CDR3 sequence reads: CASSQDRRTDEITEAFF. CDR3 bases: TGCGCCAGCAGCCAAGACCGACGGACAGACGAGATCACTGAAGCTTTCTTT.

This chain connects TRBV5-1 to TRBJ1-1, with TRBD1 matching 9 bases. The CDR3 covers 15 residues. Per the germline V gene, CDR1 is SGHRS and CDR2 is YFSETQ. V lost 4 bases, J lost 3 bases, and 7 bases stayed unmatched. CDR3 coding DNA: TGCGCCAGCAGCCGAAAGGACAGGGGAGACACTGAAGCTTTCTTT. This codes for CASSRKDRGDTEAFF.

There are a few counts of this clone. CDR3 nucleotide sequence: TGTGCCAGCAGTTTACGAGGGGGTGGAGGCTACACCTTC. Protein: CASSLRGGGGYTF. The chain couples TRBV27 to TRBJ1-2; possibly TRBD1 for D (6 bases). This CDR3 comprises 13 residues. Germline V gene lookup returns CDR1 MNHEY and CDR2 SMNVEV (reference sequence). Trimming removed 2 bases at V and 8 bases at J, with 12 bases between.

The chain carries TRBV5-1 and TRBJ1-3; D not resolved. Germline-derived CDR1 and CDR2 are SGHRS and YFSETQ. V was clipped by 6 bases and J by 0 bases, with 16 bases between them. The CDR3 covers 16 residues. The CDR3 is CASTPGLSLSGNTIYF. The CDR3 region has the DNA TGCGCCAGCACACCCGGACTTTCCCTCTCTGGAAACACCATATATTTT.

The chain is built from TRBV11-2 and TRBJ2-5; the D gene is possibly TRBD1 (6 bases). Trimming pared 0 bases from V and 0 bases from J, leaving 17 bases between. Germline assignment: CDR1 SGHAT and CDR2 FQNNGV. CDR3 length: 18 residues. CDR3 region: CASSLEGLPGADQETQYF. As DNA, the CDR3 is TGTGCCAGCAGCTTAGAAGGCCTCCCAGGGGCCGACCAAGAGACCCAGTACTTC. Full variable domain (remainder filled in from reference TRBV11-2 and TRBJ2-5): EAGVAQSPRYKIIEKRQSVAFWCNPISGHATLYWYQQILGQGPKLLIQFQNNGVVDDSQLPKDRFSAERLKGVDSTLKIQPAKLEDSAVYLCASSLEGLPGADQETQYFGPGTRLLVL.

About this clone itself: The sample carries other DNA sequences with the same CDR3. V and J are TRBV30 and TRBJ2-4; 9 bases align to TRBD1. After removal of 3 bases from V and 0 bases from J, the junction contained 12 bases not matched to a gene. The CDR3 consists of 18 residues. The germline V gene encodes CDR1 GTSNPN and CDR2 SVGIG (reference sequence). In DNA, the CDR3 is TGTGCCTGGAGCCCCCTGACAGGGGGAAACTCAGCCAAAAACATTCAGTACTTC. This gives the protein CAWSPLTGGNSAKNIQYF.